The clone carrying this T cell receptor beta chain appeared a few times. Its antigen is not known. The junction had 4 bases not matched to a gene; V was cut back by 0 bases and J by 0 bases. The CDR3 spans 16 residues. Germline V gene sequence: CDR1 MNHNS, CDR2 SASEGT. The data belong to a study of beta chain features in type 1 diabetes. Study-wide results and caveats: VDJ junctions sequenced from type 1 diabetes patients showed fewer insertions and more deletions. Comparison showed that naive, central memory and Treg TCRB repertoires appeared more similar among patients than among healthy donors.

Reverse transcribing all isolated RNA meant expressed TCRB transcripts were sequenced. Profiling relied on immunoSEQ multiplex PCR, and the TCRdb table lists in-frame clones only, not all of them. The data show roughly 170,000 clones, with about an eighth seen just once and about 0.66% held by the top ten. J is TRBJ2-7 and V is TRBV6-1, with 8 bases lining up with TRBD1. Sequenced sample: central memory CD4+ T cells from blood. The receptor was isolated from a woman aged 18-35 years in good health. The CDR3 DNA reads as TGTGCCAGCAGTGAAGCAATCGGACAGGGCTCCTACGAGCAGTACTTC. Amino acids: CASSEAIGQGSYEQYF.